This TCR beta chain was identified in a study of blood T cell repertoires in COVID-19. Study details: Acute and convalescent COVID-19 specimens originated in the United States, Italy and Spain. Sources were T cells, B-cell-depleted T cells, or PBMCs; the material itself was cDNA or gDNA.

As handled by the study authors: Reference gene primer amplification gave estimated nucleated cell counts. Repertoires were generated with immunoSEQ multiplex PCR, while TCRdb's copy carries only in-frame clones and drops some. V and J calls and clone size are copied from that table; D and trimming were computed from the DNA. Seen here are roughly 120,000 clones, approximately 87% observed once, and the top ten hold approximately 2.5%. This TCR came from a man aged 30-40 years with acute or convalescent COVID-19. The sample comprised peripheral blood.

CDR3 nucleotide sequence: TGTGCCAGTAAACCGGGACTAGCGTACAATGAGCAGTTCTTC. Translated: CASKPGLAYNEQFF. The rearrangement joins TRBV19 to TRBJ2-1; 10 bases agree with TRBD2. Germline trimming cut 7 bases from V and 4 bases from J; bases unmatched to any gene: 4. The germline V gene has CDR1 LNHDA and CDR2 SQIVND (reference sequence). The CDR3 contains 14 residues. Full variable domain (rest looked up from reference TRBV19 and TRBJ2-1): DGGITQSPKYLFRKEGQNVTLSCEQNLNHDAMYWYRQDPGQGLRLIYYSQIVNDFQKGDIAEGYSVSREKKESFPLTVTSAQKNPTAFYLCASKPGLAYNEQFFGPGTRLTVL.